The next 13 T cell receptor beta chains were all read from a single sample in a study of identical twins. TCRdb independently ran MiXCR on the 5' RACE reads; one entry per CDR3 protein. The sample comprises about 220,000 distinct CDR3 sequences, 7.5% of which are singletons, and about 1.8% rests with the top ten. These data were also filed under a second study, of yellow fever vaccine responses in identical twins.

Sequencing input: memory (CD45RO+) T cells sorted from blood. These receptors all come from a woman under 30 in good health.

The rearrangement joins TRBV19 to TRBJ1-2; 9 bases are a match to TRBD1. The CDR3 is 12 amino acids. V gave up 9 bases and J gave up 4 bases; unmatched junction bases: 3. CDR1 LNHDA and CDR2 SQIVND come from the germline V gene (reference sequence). CDR3 amino acids: CASADRGYGYTF. The DNA of the CDR3 is TGTGCCAGCGCGGACAGGGGCTATGGCTACACCTTC. The full variable domain, with the rest looked up from reference TRBV19 and TRBJ1-2, is DGGITQSPKYLFRKEGQNVTLSCEQNLNHDAMYWYRQDPGQGLRLIYYSQIVNDFQKGDIAEGYSVSREKKESFPLTVTSAQKNPTAFYLCASADRGYGYTFGSGTRLTVV.

This chain uses TRBV7-2 with TRBJ2-1; D gene uncertain. The V gene's germline CDR1 is SGHTA and CDR2 FQGNSA. V was pared by 4 bases and J by 0 bases, with 10 bases between. The CDR3 is 15 residues long. The CDR3 here is CASSSAKSSYNEQFF. The CDR3 DNA sequence: TGTGCCAGCAGCTCGGCCAAAAGCTCCTACAATGAGCAGTTCTTC.

This clonotype occurred many times. The genes are TRBV11-2 and TRBJ2-3; TRBD2 matches at 9 bases. V shed 10 bases and J 6 bases; nucleotides not matched to a gene: 11. The CDR3 extends over 14 amino acids. Germline CDR1 is SGHAT and CDR2 is FQNNGV. The CDR3 sequence: CATAASGRRDTQYF. CDR3 coding DNA: TGTGCCACCGCGGCCAGCGGGAGGAGGGATACGCAGTATTTT. Full variable domain (remainder filled in from reference TRBV11-2 and TRBJ2-3): EAGVAQSPRYKIIEKRQSVAFWCNPISGHATLYWYQQILGQGPKLLIQFQNNGVVDDSQLPKDRFSAERLKGVDSTLKIQPAKLEDSAVYLCATAASGRRDTQYFGPGTRLTVL.

This clonotype was picked up a small number of times. The chain couples TRBV6-1 to TRBJ2-7; the D call may be TRBD1 or TRBD2 (6 bases each). Trimming cost V 6 bases and J 0 bases, with 12 bases left between them. From germline, CDR1 is MNHNS and CDR2 SASEGT. This CDR3 spans 14 amino acids. The CDR3, as DNA: TGTGCCAGCAGACAAGGGGGGAGCTCCTACGAGCAGTACTTC. Translated: CASRQGGSSYEQYF.

There are many counts of this clonotype. The DNA of the CDR3 is TGTGCCAGCAGTTCCATCCGACTAGCGGGGATTCAAAACATTCAGTACTTC. Its protein product is CASSSIRLAGIQNIQYF. The chain links TRBV28 to TRBJ2-4, with TRBD2 matching 11 bases. From germline, CDR1 is MDHEN and CDR2 SYDVKM. V lost 4 bases, J lost 5 bases, and 10 bases stayed unmatched. The CDR3 length is 17 residues. Variable domain in full (rest from reference TRBV28 and TRBJ2-4): DVKVTQSSRYLVKRTGEKVFLECVQDMDHENMFWYRQDPGLGLRLIYFSYDVKMKEKGDIPEGYSVSREKKERFSLILESASTNQTSMYLCASSSIRLAGIQNIQYFGAGTRLSVL.

In its sample, this clonotype was seen once. This rearrangement joins TRBV18 to TRBJ2-4; 7 bases line up with TRBD1. Germline V lookup: CDR1 KGHSH, CDR2 LQKENI. V shed 2 bases, J shed 10 bases, and the junction held 2 bases outside the gene matches. This CDR3 has 12 amino acids. In DNA, the CDR3 is TGTGCCAGCTCACCAGTGGGACAGATTCAGTACTTC. This sequence encodes CASSPVGQIQYF.

This clonotype was counted a few times. V usage is TRBV6-6 and J usage is TRBJ2-1; no clear D. Looked up from germline, CDR1 is MNHNY and CDR2 is SVGAGI (reference sequence). CDR3 length: 11 amino acids. V was cut by 5 bases and J by 16 bases, with 15 bases left in between. CDR3 in DNA: TGTGCCAGCAGTGCCTCAAGTGGCCCATTCTTC. It encodes CASSASSGPFF.

This clonotype was seen more than once but under ten times. This rearrangement joins TRBV6-1 to TRBJ2-1, with 11 bases that match TRBD2. J gave up 0 bases and V 6 bases, and 4 bases lay outside the gene matches. Germline V CDR1 and CDR2: MNHNS, SASEGT. The CDR3 consists of 16 residues. The CDR3 region has the DNA TGTGCCAGCAGCCTTAGCGGGGGGGTCTCCTACAATGAGCAGTTCTTC. Translation gives CASSLSGGVSYNEQFF.

The V call is TRBV6-1, the J call TRBJ1-6, with a weak D call TRBD1 (6 bases). Germline CDR1 and CDR2: MNHNS and SASEGT. The CDR3 sequence is 14 residues long. The V end lost 10 bases, the J end lost 6 bases, and 16 bases lay between the germline ends. The CDR3, as DNA: TGTGCCACCACCCTCAGGGGCGGTAATTCACCCCTCCACTTT. This encodes CATTLRGGNSPLHF.

This clonotype was counted many times. The CDR3 spells CASSFGGEETQYF. The CDR3 DNA reads as TGCGCCAGCAGCTTCGGGGGGGAGGAGACCCAGTACTTC. This rearrangement joins TRBV5-1 to TRBJ2-5, with 8 bases aligning to TRBD2. Germline V lookup: CDR1 SGHRS, CDR2 YFSETQ. The CDR3 extends over 13 amino acids. The V gene end was trimmed by 2 bases and the J gene end by 5 bases; junction bases not matched to a gene: 2.

This sequence joins TRBV19 and TRBJ2-6, with TRBD1 matching 8 bases. Unmatched junction bases numbered 6, after V lost 6 bases and J lost 2 bases. This CDR3 region has 16 residues. Germline CDR1 is LNHDA and CDR2 is SQIVND (reference sequence). As DNA, the CDR3 is TGTGCCAGTAGCGACAGGGGAAGGACTGGGGCCAACGTCCTGACTTTC. Its protein product is CASSDRGRTGANVLTF.

The V and J genes are TRBV11-2 and TRBJ2-1; D unclear. The CDR3 extends over 14 amino acids. Trimming took off 0 bases at V and 10 bases at J, with 13 bases between the two ends. The germline gives CDR1 SGHAT, CDR2 FQNNGV. CDR3 DNA sequence: TGTGCCAGCAGCTTAGATCTTCGGGTTGGGGAGCAGTTCTTC. Translation gives CASSLDLRVGEQFF. Using reference TRBV11-2 and TRBJ2-1 for the parts outside the CDR3, the full variable domain is EAGVAQSPRYKIIEKRQSVAFWCNPISGHATLYWYQQILGQGPKLLIQFQNNGVVDDSQLPKDRFSAERLKGVDSTLKIQPAKLEDSAVYLCASSLDLRVGEQFFGPGTRLTVL.

This clonotype appeared many times. This rearrangement joins TRBV10-3 to TRBJ2-5, with 14 bases lining up with TRBD2. The germline CDR1 and CDR2 sequences are ENHRY and SYGVKD. The CDR3 has 17 amino acids. Trimming removed 6 bases from V and 4 bases from J; junction bases left unmatched: 10. The CDR3 nucleotides are TGTGCCATCAGGGACGGGACTAGCGGGAGTTCGGGAGAGACCCAGTACTTC. It is translated as CAIRDGTSGSSGETQYF.